A single sample gave rise to the 14 T cell receptor beta chains below, sequenced in a study of blood T cell repertoires in COVID-19. Here immunoSEQ multiplex PCR was the method, and the copy in TCRdb shows in-frame clones only, minus some. The sample has roughly 450,000 clones, about 92% seen once. The sequenced sample was PBMCs or T cells enriched from blood (not recorded which). The receptors shown here come from a man aged 18-30 years who had recovered from COVID-19.

The V call is TRBV3-1 (or the pseudogene TRBV3-2), the J call TRBJ1-1; the D is unclear. The CDR3 is made up of 14 amino acids. Germline values: CDR1 LGHDT, CDR2 YNNKEL (reference sequence). V was shortened by 1 base and J by 7 bases, with 13 bases between the two germline ends. This chain's CDR3 is CASSQGPGGSEAFF. The CDR3 region has the DNA TGTGCCAGCAGCCAAGGCCCCGGCGGCAGTGAAGCTTTCTTT.

The chain recombines TRBV5-1 with TRBJ1-2; 8 bases map to TRBD1. V gave up 4 bases and J gave up 5 bases; unmatched junction bases: 7. Germline assignment: CDR1 SGHRS and CDR2 YFSETQ. This CDR3 spans 14 amino acids. The DNA for the CDR3 is TGCGCCAGCAGCCTGGACAGGGCGATATATGGCTACACCTTC. As protein: CASSLDRAIYGYTF.

The gene calls are TRBV28 and TRBJ1-2, with 8 bases identical to TRBD1. Per the germline V gene, CDR1 is MDHEN and CDR2 is SYDVKM. The CDR3 is 14 residues long. V shed 2 bases and J 4 bases; nucleotides not matched to a gene: 3. The CDR3 here is CASSLDRGSYGYTF. The DNA of the CDR3 is TGTGCCAGCAGTTTAGACAGGGGATCCTATGGCTACACCTTC.

In the case of this clone: The same CDR3 is also encoded by other DNA sequences in this sample. The chain recombines TRBV28 with TRBJ2-2; a weak D match, TRBD1 (6 bases). The CDR3 is made up of 14 amino acids. Germline CDR1 and CDR2: MDHEN and SYDVKM. V lost 3 bases to trimming and J lost 3 bases, with 8 bases between them. The CDR3 reads CASSFRGYTGELFF. The DNA of the CDR3 is TGTGCCAGCAGTTTCAGGGGCTACACCGGGGAGCTGTTTTTT.

The V and J genes are TRBV6-5 and TRBJ1-1; 7 bases are a match to TRBD1. V gave up 0 bases and J gave up 4 bases; unmatched junction bases: 5. This CDR3 is built from 15 residues. Germline CDR1 and CDR2: MNHEY and SVGAGI. DNA for the CDR3: TGTGCCAGCAGTTACTCGGGACAGTTCATCACTGAAGCTTTCTTT. It codes for CASSYSGQFITEAFF.

The chain uses TRBV7-3 and TRBJ2-1; perhaps TRBD2 as D (6 bases). The CDR3 consists of 14 residues. The V end lost 3 bases, the J end lost 1 base, and 7 bases lay between the germline ends. In germline, CDR1 is SGHTA, CDR2 FQGTGA. This CDR3 is CASSFGRSYNEQFF. In DNA, the CDR3 is TGTGCCAGCAGCTTCGGGAGATCCTACAATGAGCAGTTCTTC.

The rearrangement links TRBV27 to TRBJ1-2, with 8 bases lining up with TRBD1. Trimming removed 8 bases from V and 7 bases from J; junction bases left unmatched: 12. Germline V gives CDR1 MNHEY, CDR2 SMNVEV (reference sequence). This CDR3 has 14 residues. The chain's CDR3 is CASSRTGSTSGYTF. The DNA of the CDR3 is TGTGCCAGCTCCCGGACAGGGTCCACGTCTGGCTACACCTTC.

The rearrangement uses TRBV12-3 or TRBV12-4 and TRBJ1-1; D perhaps matches TRBD1 (5 bases). Trimming removed 2 bases from V and 4 bases from J, with 8 bases in between. The CDR3 runs 13 residues. The CDR3, as DNA: TGTGCCAGCAGTTTACACGGGGGCACTGAAGCTTTCTTT. Its protein product is CASSLHGGTEAFF.

V usage is TRBV7-9 and J usage is TRBJ1-1; TRBD1 aligns across 9 bases. The CDR3 covers 13 residues. CDR1 is SEHNR and CDR2 is FQNEAQ in the germline V gene (reference sequence). J was trimmed by 5 bases and V by 4 bases; bases with no gene match: 2. CDR3 in amino acids: CASSSGQGTEAFF. CDR3 in DNA: TGTGCCAGCAGCTCCGGACAGGGGACTGAAGCTTTCTTT.

On this clone itself: This specimen includes other DNA sequences encoding the same CDR3. V usage is TRBV5-1 and J usage is TRBJ1-1, with D perhaps matching TRBD1 (5 bases). Deletions cut 0 bases from V and 3 bases from J, with 9 bases between. The CDR3 loop spans 14 amino acids. CDR1 SGHRS and CDR2 YFSETQ come from the germline V gene. The CDR3 here is CASSLAGGYTEAFF. The CDR3 DNA follows: TGCGCCAGCAGCTTGGCCGGGGGTTACACTGAAGCTTTCTTT.

In this sample, this clone turned up once. This chain joins TRBV5-1 and TRBJ2-2; TRBD1 is a possible D gene (6 bases). CDR3 length: 15 amino acids. Germline-derived CDR1 and CDR2 are SGHRS and YFSETQ. Trimming took off 0 bases at V and 3 bases at J, with 9 bases between the two ends. The CDR3 DNA follows: TGCGCCAGCAGCTTGGGACAGGCCGACACCGGGGAGCTGTTTTTT. Residues: CASSLGQADTGELFF.

The chain couples TRBV5-6 to TRBJ1-1; TRBD1 agrees at 8 bases. This CDR3 region has 13 residues. From germline, CDR1 is SGHDT and CDR2 YYEEEE. The ends lost 4 bases at V and 8 bases at J; junction bases unmatched: 7. DNA of the CDR3: TGTGCCAGCAGCCTATACCGACAGGGGGAAGCTTTCTTT. The encoded protein is CASSLYRQGEAFF.

This rearrangement joins TRBV19 to TRBJ2-2; possibly TRBD2 for D (5 bases). CDR3 length: 15 residues. Germline V gives CDR1 LNHDA, CDR2 SQIVND (reference sequence). The ends were cut back, 4 bases at V and 6 bases at J, with 15 bases in the middle. The chain's CDR3 is CASSNAGIGAGELFF. Here the CDR3 DNA reads TGTGCCAGTAGTAACGCCGGGATCGGCGCCGGGGAGCTGTTTTTT.

A few counts support this clone. V and J are TRBV29-1 and TRBJ2-7; 7 nucleotides align to TRBD1. The germline CDR1 and CDR2 sequences are SQVTM and ANQGSEA. The CDR3 runs 12 residues. Unmatched junction bases numbered 3, after V lost 4 bases and J lost 3 bases. The CDR3 region is CSVVSGGYEQYF. CDR3 bases: TGCAGCGTTGTGTCAGGGGGCTACGAGCAGTACTTC.